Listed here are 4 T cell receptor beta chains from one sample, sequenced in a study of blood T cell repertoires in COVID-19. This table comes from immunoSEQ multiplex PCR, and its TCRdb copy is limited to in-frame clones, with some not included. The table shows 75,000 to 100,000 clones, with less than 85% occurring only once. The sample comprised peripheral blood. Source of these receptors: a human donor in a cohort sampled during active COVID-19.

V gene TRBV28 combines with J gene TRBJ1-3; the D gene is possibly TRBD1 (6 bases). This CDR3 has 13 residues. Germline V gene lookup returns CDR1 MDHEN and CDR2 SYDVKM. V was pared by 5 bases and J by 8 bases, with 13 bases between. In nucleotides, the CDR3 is TGTGCCAGCAGTAAACAGGGCGCATACACCATATATTTT. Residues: CASSKQGAYTIYF.

CDR3 in DNA: TGTGCCAGCAGCGTAGGGGGGACAGGGAGGTCAGATACGCAGTATTTT. Amino acids: CASSVGGTGRSDTQYF. This chain uses TRBV9 with TRBJ2-3, with TRBD1 matching 9 bases. V lost 0 bases, J lost 4 bases, and 6 bases stayed unmatched. Germline CDR1 and CDR2: SGDLS and YYNGEE. This CDR3 has 16 residues.

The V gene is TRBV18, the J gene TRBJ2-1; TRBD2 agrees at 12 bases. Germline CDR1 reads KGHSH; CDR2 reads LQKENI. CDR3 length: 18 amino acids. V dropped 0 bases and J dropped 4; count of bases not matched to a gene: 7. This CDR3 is CASSPPKTSGSWYNEQFF. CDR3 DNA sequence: TGTGCCAGCTCACCACCTAAGACTAGCGGGAGTTGGTACAATGAGCAGTTCTTC.

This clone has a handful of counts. DNA of the CDR3: TGTGCCAGCAGTTTCGGGAGGGCCCAGTACTTC. This encodes CASSFGRAQYF. The chain recombines TRBV28 with TRBJ2-5, with 8 bases matching TRBD2. Germline-derived CDR1 and CDR2 are MDHEN and SYDVKM. The CDR3 has 11 amino acids. V lost 3 bases and J lost 9; bases outside the gene matches: 0.